The text below deals with one TCR beta chain. These data are taken from a study of blood T cell repertoires in COVID-19. Study summary: Collection of acute and convalescent COVID-19 samples took place in the United States, Italy and Spain. PBMCs, B-cell-depleted T cells, or T cells provided the cDNA or gDNA that made up the material.

The authors' processing: Estimates of nucleated cell counts were drawn from the amplification of reference gene primers. Repertoires were generated with immunoSEQ multiplex PCR, while TCRdb's copy carries only in-frame clones and drops some. That table supplies the V and J calls and clone size; D and trimming were determined from the DNA. The data contain hundreds of thousands of clones, 83% of them singletons. Sequenced input: peripheral blood. The source of this sequence is an older woman with active or convalescent COVID-19.

Here the CDR3 DNA reads TGTGCCAGCAGCTTAGCGCCAGGATTGCAATACGAGCAGTACTTC. Translating it yields CASSLAPGLQYEQYF. The V call is TRBV7-2, the J call TRBJ2-7; D is undetermined. Germline CDR1 is SGHTA and CDR2 is FQGNSA. V was trimmed by 0 bases and J by 4 bases, leaving 13 bases between them. CDR3 size: 15 residues.